The sequence of this T cell receptor beta chain was determined in a study of precursors of human CD4 cytotoxic T cells (dated by TCRdb to 2016 to 2019). Concerning the study at large: CD4+ memory subsets from more than 13 donors in total were covered by the bulk TCR-seq analysis. TCR-seq analysis of roughly 15 donors yielded TCRalpha and TCRbeta chain sequences (table S7). Beyond this particular receptor, the publication reports: Some bulk TCR-seq comparisons included only 13 of the 14 donors, suggesting not every subset was available for every donor. Expanded effector clonotypes made up a larger fraction of IL-7Rhigh TEMRA clonotypes than of TEM or TCM clonotypes. IL-7Rhigh and IL-7R- TEMRA subsets showed more restricted TCR repertoires, with lower diversity and more expanded clonotypes, than TCM and TEM subsets. According to the authors, a human observational design cannot definitively establish the direction of differentiation between precursor and effector cells.

Data came from an Illumina MiSeq. The original methods were these. The Shannon-Wiener index, calculated in VDJtools, was used to measure repertoire diversity. A TCRbeta clonotype was considered expanded if its clonotype frequency was 3 or more. TCRdb reprocessed the public reads (quality trimming at Q25 with fastp, clone calling with MiXCR) and kept in-frame beta chains. When rows share a CDR3 protein, they turn into one entry using the most common DNA and genes. The V and J calls follow TCRdb's processing rather than the paper's. The sample records around 780 distinct CDR3 sequences, around 21% of which are singletons. The ten largest account for 9.1% of the sample. To test for a precursor-effector relationship among CD4 cytotoxic T cells, four sorted CD4+ memory subsets (TCM, TEM, IL-7Rhigh TEMRA, IL-7R- TEMRA) underwent bulk UMI-based TCR sequencing. Cells were obtained from peripheral blood mononuclear cells isolated from human blood.

The CDR3 holds 17 amino acids from the cysteine to the phenylalanine. Of all the DNA, just the CDR3 is kept, 51 bases in frame from base 1. The germline V gene gives CDR1 as MGHRA and CDR2 as YSYEKL. V is shortened by 1 base, J by 0 bases, and the region joining them spans 13 bases. This clonotype is large (0.1 to 1%) in terms of sample share. Its antigen is currently not known. Qualities for individual bases were not recorded, and no much larger clone is one base off. Sequenced input: memory CD4+ T cells from blood (PBMCs). The V and J segments used are TRBV4-1 and TRBJ2-1, with the D call tentatively TRBD1 or TRBD2, each fitting 5 bases. The TCR sequence derives from a human donor in good health. The CDR3 reads CASSQGGVLSSYNEQFF. The DNA sequence reads TGCGCCAGCAGCCAAGGAGGGGTACTGAGCTCCTACAATGAGCAGTTCTTC.